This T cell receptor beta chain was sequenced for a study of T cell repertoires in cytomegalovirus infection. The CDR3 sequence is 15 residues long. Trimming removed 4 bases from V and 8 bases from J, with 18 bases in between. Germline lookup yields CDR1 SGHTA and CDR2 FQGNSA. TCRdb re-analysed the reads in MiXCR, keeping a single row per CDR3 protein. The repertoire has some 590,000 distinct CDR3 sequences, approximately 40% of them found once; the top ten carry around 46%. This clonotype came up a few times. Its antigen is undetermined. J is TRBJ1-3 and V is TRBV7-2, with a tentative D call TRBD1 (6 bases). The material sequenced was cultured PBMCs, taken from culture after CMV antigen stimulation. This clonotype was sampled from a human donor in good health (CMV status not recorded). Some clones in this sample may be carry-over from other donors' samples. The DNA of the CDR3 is TGTGCCAGCAGCTCCTCGACAGGCCCCGATGACACCATATATTTT. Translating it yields CASSSSTGPDDTIYF. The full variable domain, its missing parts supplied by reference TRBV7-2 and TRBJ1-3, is GAGVSQSPSNKVTEKGKDVELRCDPISGHTALYWYRQSLGQGLEFLIYFQGNSAPDKSGLPSDRFSAERTGGSVSTLTIQRTQQEDSAVYLCASSSSTGPDDTIYFGEGSWLTVV.